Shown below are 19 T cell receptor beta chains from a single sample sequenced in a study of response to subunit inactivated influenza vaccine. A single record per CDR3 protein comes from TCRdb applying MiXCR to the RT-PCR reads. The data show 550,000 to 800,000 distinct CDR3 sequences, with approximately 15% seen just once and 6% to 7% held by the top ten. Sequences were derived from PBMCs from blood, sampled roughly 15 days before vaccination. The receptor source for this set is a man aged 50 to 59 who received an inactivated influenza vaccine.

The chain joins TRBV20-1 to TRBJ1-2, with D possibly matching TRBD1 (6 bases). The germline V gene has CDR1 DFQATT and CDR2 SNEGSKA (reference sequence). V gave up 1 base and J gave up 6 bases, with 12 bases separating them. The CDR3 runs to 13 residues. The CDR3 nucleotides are TGCAGTGCTAGAGTGTGGGGGGGCCATGGCTACACCTTC. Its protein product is CSARVWGGHGYTF.

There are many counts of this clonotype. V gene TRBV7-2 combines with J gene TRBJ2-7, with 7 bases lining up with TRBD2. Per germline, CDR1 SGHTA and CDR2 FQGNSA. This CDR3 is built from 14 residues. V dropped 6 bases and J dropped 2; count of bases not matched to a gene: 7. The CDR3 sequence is CASSSSGTTYEQYF. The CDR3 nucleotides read TGTGCCAGCAGTTCATCAGGGACTACCTACGAGCAGTACTTC.

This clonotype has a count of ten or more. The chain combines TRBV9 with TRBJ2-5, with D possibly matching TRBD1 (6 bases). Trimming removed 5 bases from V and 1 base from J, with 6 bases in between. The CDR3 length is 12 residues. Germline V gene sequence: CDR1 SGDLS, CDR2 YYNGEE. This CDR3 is CASRDSQETQYF. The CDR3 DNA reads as TGTGCCAGCAGGGACAGCCAAGAGACCCAGTACTTC.

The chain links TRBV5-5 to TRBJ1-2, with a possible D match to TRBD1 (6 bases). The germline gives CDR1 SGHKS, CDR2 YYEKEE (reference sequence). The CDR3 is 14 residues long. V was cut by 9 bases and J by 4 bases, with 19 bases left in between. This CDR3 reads CAMGTGLSCYGYTF. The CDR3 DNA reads TGTGCCATGGGTACAGGGCTCTCCTGCTATGGCTACACCTTC.

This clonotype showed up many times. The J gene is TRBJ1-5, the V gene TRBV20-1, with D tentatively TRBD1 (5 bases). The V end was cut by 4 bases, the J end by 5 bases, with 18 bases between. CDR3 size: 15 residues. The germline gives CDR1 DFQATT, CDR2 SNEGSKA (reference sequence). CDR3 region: CSAKSGSGSDQPQHF. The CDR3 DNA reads TGCAGTGCTAAGTCAGGTTCAGGGTCCGATCAGCCCCAGCATTTT.

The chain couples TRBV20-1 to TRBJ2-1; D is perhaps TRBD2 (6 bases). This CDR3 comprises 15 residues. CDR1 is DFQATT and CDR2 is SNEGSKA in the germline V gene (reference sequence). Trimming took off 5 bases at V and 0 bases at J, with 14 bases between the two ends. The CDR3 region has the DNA TGCAGTGCTGTTGACGGGAGTTACTCCTACAATGAGCAGTTCTTC. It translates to CSAVDGSYSYNEQFF.

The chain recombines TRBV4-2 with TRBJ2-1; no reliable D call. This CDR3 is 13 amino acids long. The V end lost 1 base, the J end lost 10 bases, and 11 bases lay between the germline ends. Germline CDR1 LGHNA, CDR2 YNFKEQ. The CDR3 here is CASSQGVTAEQFF. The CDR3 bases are TGTGCCAGCAGCCAAGGGGTAACAGCAGAGCAGTTCTTC.

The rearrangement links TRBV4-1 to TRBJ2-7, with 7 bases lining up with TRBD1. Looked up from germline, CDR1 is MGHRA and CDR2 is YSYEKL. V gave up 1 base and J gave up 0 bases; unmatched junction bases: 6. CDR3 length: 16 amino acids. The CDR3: CASSQAPTGSSYEQYF. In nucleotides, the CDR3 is TGCGCCAGCAGCCAAGCCCCGACAGGGAGCTCCTACGAGCAGTACTTC.

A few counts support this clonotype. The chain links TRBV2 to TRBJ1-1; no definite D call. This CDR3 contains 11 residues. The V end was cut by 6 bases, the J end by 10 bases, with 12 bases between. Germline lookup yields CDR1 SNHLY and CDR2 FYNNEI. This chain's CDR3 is CASSPSIGAFF. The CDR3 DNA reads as TGTGCCAGCAGCCCGTCTATTGGAGCTTTCTTT.

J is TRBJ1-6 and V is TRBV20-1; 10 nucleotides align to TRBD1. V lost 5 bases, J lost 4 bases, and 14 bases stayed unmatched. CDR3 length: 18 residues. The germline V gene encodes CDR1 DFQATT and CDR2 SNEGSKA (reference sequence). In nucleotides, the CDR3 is TGCAGTGCTGCCAGACAGGGGGCCTTGTTTGTTTATAATTCACCCCTCCACTTT. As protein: CSAARQGALFVYNSPLHF.

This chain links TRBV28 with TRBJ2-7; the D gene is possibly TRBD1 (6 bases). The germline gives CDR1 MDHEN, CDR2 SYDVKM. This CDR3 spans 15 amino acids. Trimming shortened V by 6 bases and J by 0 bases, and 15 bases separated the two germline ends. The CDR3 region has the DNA TGTGCCAGCAGGGTACGATGGGACAACTCCTACGAGCAGTACTTC. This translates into CASRVRWDNSYEQYF.

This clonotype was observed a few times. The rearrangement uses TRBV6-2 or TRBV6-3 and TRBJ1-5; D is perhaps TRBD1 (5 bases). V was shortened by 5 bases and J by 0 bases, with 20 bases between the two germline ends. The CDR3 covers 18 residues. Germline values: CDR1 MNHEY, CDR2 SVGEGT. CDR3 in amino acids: CASSRAQGDLYSNQPQHF. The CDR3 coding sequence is TGTGCCAGCAGTAGGGCGCAGGGCGACCTTTATAGCAATCAGCCCCAGCATTTT.

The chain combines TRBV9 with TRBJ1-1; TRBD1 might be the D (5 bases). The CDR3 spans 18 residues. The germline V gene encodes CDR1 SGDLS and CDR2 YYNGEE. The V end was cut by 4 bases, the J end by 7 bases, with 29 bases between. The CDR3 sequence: CASSFLPGARTVGNEAFF. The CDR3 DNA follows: TGTGCCAGCAGCTTCCTACCTGGGGCCAGGACTGTGGGGAATGAAGCTTTCTTT.

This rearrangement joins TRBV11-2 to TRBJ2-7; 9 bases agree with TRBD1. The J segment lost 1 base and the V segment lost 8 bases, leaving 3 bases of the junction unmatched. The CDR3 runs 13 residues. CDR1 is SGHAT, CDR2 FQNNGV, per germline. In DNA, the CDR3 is TGTGCCAGCCAGGGACAGGGTTCCTACGAGCAGTACTTC. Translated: CASQGQGSYEQYF.

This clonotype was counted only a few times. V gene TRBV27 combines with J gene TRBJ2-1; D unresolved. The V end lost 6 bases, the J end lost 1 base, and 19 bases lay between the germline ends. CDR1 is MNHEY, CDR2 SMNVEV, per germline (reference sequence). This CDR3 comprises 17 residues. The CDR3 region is CASSQSHWARSYNEQFF. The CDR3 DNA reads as TGTGCCAGCAGCCAATCCCACTGGGCAAGGTCCTACAATGAGCAGTTCTTC.

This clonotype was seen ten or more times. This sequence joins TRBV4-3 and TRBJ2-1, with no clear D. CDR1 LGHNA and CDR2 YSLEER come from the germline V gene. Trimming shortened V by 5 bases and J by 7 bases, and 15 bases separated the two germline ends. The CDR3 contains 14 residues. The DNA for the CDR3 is TGCGCCAGCAGCAAAGGACGGATAGCAAATGAGCAGTTCTTC. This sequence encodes CASSKGRIANEQFF.

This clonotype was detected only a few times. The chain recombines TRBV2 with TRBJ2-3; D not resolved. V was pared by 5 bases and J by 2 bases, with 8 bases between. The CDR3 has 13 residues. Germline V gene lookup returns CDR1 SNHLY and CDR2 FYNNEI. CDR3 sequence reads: CASSNLPTDTQYF. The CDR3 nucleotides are TGTGCCAGCAGTAATCTCCCCACAGATACGCAGTATTTT.

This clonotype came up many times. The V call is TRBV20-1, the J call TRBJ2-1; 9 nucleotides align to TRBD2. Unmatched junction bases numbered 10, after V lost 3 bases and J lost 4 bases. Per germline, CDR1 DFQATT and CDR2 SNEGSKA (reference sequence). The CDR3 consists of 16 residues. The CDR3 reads CSASLPGLAPYNEQFF. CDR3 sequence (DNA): TGCAGTGCTAGTCTTCCGGGACTAGCCCCTTACAATGAGCAGTTCTTC.

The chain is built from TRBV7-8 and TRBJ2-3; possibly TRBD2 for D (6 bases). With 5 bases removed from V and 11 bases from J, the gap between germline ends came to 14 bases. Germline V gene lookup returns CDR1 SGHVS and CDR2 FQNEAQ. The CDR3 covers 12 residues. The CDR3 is CASSPHAGKQYF. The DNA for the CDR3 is TGTGCCAGCAGCCCGCACGCGGGAAAGCAGTATTTT. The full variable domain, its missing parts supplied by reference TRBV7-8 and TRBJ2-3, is GAGVSQSPRYKVAKRGQDVALRCDPISGHVSLFWYQQALGQGPEFLTYFQNEAQLDKSGLPSDRFFAERPEGSVSTLKIQRTQQEDSAVYLCASSPHAGKQYFGPGTRLTVL.